Shown below are 30 T cell receptor beta chains from a single sample sequenced in a study of OX40 agonist ivuxolimab in advanced cancers. Using immunoSEQ multiplex PCR, the repertoire was profiled, and TCRdb retains in-frame clones only, with some absent. This sample carries about 42,000 clones, nearly 90% of them seen once, and the ten largest clones take roughly 14%. This sample comprised CD4+ or CD8+ T cells sorted from blood, obtained in a trial of the OX40 agonist ivuxolimab. Source of these receptors: an adult with an advanced solid tumor such as melanoma, head and neck, liver or kidney cancer.

In regard to this clone: At the DNA level, this CDR3 is encoded by other sequences in the same sample as well. The rearrangement uses TRBV27 and TRBJ2-7; 8 positions agree with TRBD2. Germline V gene lookup returns CDR1 MNHEY and CDR2 SMNVEV (reference sequence). The CDR3 contains 13 residues. Losses at the gene ends were 6 bases for V and 7 bases for J; bases not matched to a gene: 8. CDR3 in amino acids: CASRMGRGGEQYF. CDR3 nucleotides: TGTGCCAGCAGAATGGGTCGGGGGGGGGAGCAGTACTTC.

The chain links TRBV28 to TRBJ2-5, with 11 bases that match TRBD2. Germline CDR1 reads MDHEN; CDR2 reads SYDVKM. V was pared by 2 bases and J by 5 bases, with 4 bases of the junction left unmatched. The CDR3 is made up of 15 amino acids. The CDR3 protein is CASSLQLAGVETQYF. The CDR3 DNA reads TGTGCCAGCAGTTTACAACTAGCGGGAGTTGAGACCCAGTACTTC.

The chain carries TRBV11-2 and TRBJ2-1, with D uncertain. CDR1 and CDR2 (germline): SGHAT, FQNNGV. Trimming pared 0 bases from V and 7 bases from J, leaving 10 bases between. This CDR3 is 14 amino acids long. The CDR3 DNA follows: TGTGCCAGCAGCTTAGACATGGCTTATAATGAGCAGTTCTTC. It specifies CASSLDMAYNEQFF.

The V gene is TRBV15, the J gene TRBJ1-3; maybe TRBD1 (6 bases). The CDR3 sequence is 19 residues long. CDR1 and CDR2 (germline): LNHNV, YYDKDF (reference sequence). Trimming cost V 1 base and J 0 bases, with 19 bases left between them. CDR3 loop: CATSRGYSTGGASGNTIYF. CDR3 DNA sequence: TGTGCCACCAGCAGAGGTTACTCGACCGGGGGCGCCTCTGGAAACACCATATATTTT.

V usage is TRBV9 and J usage is TRBJ2-1; D might be TRBD2 (5 bases). The V and J ends lost 3 bases and 0 bases respectively, with 16 bases between them. This CDR3 has 17 residues. Germline CDR1 SGDLS, CDR2 YYNGEE. CDR3 protein: CASSDPQTGSSYNEQFF. The CDR3 nucleotides are TGTGCCAGCAGCGATCCGCAGACTGGGAGCTCCTACAATGAGCAGTTCTTC.

The genes are TRBV19 and TRBJ2-1; D ambiguous. Trimming took 2 bases from V and 6 from J, leaving 11 bases between them. This CDR3 is built from 14 residues. The germline gives CDR1 LNHDA, CDR2 SQIVND (reference sequence). The CDR3 nucleotides read TGTGCCAGTAGTATACAGCTAATATTCAATGAGCAGTTCTTC. Its protein is CASSIQLIFNEQFF.

V gene TRBV28 combines with J gene TRBJ1-5; no clear D. Trimming took 2 bases from V and 16 from J, leaving 15 bases between them. The CDR3 is 12 residues long. Germline V CDR1 and CDR2: MDHEN, SYDVKM. The CDR3: CASSLPDWTVHF. The CDR3 DNA is TGTGCCAGCAGTTTACCCGACTGGACTGTCCATTTT.

This clone showed up just once. The rearrangement links TRBV7-8 to TRBJ2-5; 9 nucleotides align to TRBD1. The closer fit of TRBJ2-7 to the DNA end suggests the J call may be wrong. Germline CDR1 and CDR2: SGHVS and FQNEAQ. This CDR3 has 14 residues. This CDR3 is CASSLGQGGNEQYF. CDR3 DNA sequence: TGTGCCAGCAGCTTAGGACAGGGGGGTAACGAGCAGTACTTC.

CDR3 DNA sequence: TGTGCCACCAGCAGAGGGGGACAGCTTCGGGGCTACACCTTC. This codes for CATSRGGQLRGYTF. J is TRBJ1-2 and V is TRBV15; 7 bases fit TRBD1. The trim removed 1 base at V and 8 bases at J, leaving 7 bases unmatched. This CDR3 is 14 amino acids long. Germline-derived CDR1 and CDR2 are LNHNV and YYDKDF (reference sequence).

The chain is built from TRBV18 and TRBJ1-4, with 7 positions matching TRBD1. The germline gives CDR1 KGHSH, CDR2 LQKENI. This CDR3 is built from 15 residues. Trimming at V came to 3 bases and at J to 5 bases, leaving 6 bases not matched to a gene. Written as DNA, the CDR3 is TGTGCCAGCTCACCCCTCGGGACAGAGAATGAAAAACTGTTTTTT. This sequence encodes CASSPLGTENEKLFF.

V is TRBV5-1 and J is TRBJ1-2; D is unresolved. V dropped 6 bases and J dropped 5 bases, with 17 bases sitting between them. Germline lookup yields CDR1 SGHRS and CDR2 YFSETQ. The CDR3 has 14 amino acids. CDR3 DNA sequence: TGCGCCAGCAAGGAGGGTTCCAACCTTTATGGCTACACCTTC. The encoded protein is CASKEGSNLYGYTF.

The chain couples TRBV7-2 to TRBJ1-2; D uncertain. CDR3 length equals 13 residues. Per the germline V gene, CDR1 is SGHTA and CDR2 is FQGNSA. V gave up 1 base and J gave up 3 bases, with 6 bases separating them. This chain's CDR3 is CASSLDSYYGYTF. As DNA, the CDR3 is TGTGCCAGCAGCTTAGACAGTTACTATGGCTACACCTTC.

The chain combines TRBV6-6 with TRBJ1-5, with TRBD1 as a possible D gene (6 bases). The V end lost 6 bases, the J end lost 3 bases, and 9 bases lay between the germline ends. The CDR3 has 13 amino acids. The V gene's germline CDR1 is MNHNY and CDR2 SVGAGI (reference sequence). The DNA for the CDR3 is TGTGCCAGCAGCCCAGGGGTCAATCAGCCCCAGCATTTT. Amino acid sequence: CASSPGVNQPQHF.

CDR3 nucleotide sequence: TGTGCCTGGAGTCGGGGGACACTGGGGACCCAGTACTTC. Protein sequence: CAWSRGTLGTQYF. The chain combines TRBV30 with TRBJ2-5, with D tentatively TRBD1 or TRBD2 (6 bases each). Germline assignment: CDR1 GTSNPN and CDR2 SVGIG (reference sequence). Trimming left V 2 bases short and J 7 bases short, with 14 bases between. The CDR3 contains 13 residues.

The chain employs TRBV5-4 and TRBJ1-4; a possible D gene is TRBD1 (6 bases). The CDR3 is made up of 14 amino acids. The V gene lost 7 bases and the J gene lost 2 bases, with 12 bases spanning the gap. CDR1 is SGHNT and CDR2 is YYREEE in the germline V gene (reference sequence). The CDR3 bases are TGTGCCAGCTCTAGGGGGACTACTAATGAAAAACTGTTTTTT. This encodes CASSRGTTNEKLFF. Full variable domain (remainder filled in from reference TRBV5-4 and TRBJ1-4): ETGVTQSPTHLIKTRGQQVTLRCSSQSGHNTVSWYQQALGQGPQFIFQYYREEENGRGNFPPRFSGLQFPNYSSELNVNALELDDSALYLCASSRGTTNEKLFFGSGTQLSVL.

About this clone itself: The sample holds other DNA sequences that translate to the same CDR3. The chain carries TRBV4-1 and TRBJ2-3; D remains ambiguous. The CDR3 is 12 amino acids. Deletions cut 3 bases from V and 3 bases from J, with 4 bases between. The V gene's germline CDR1 is MGHRA and CDR2 YSYEKL. The CDR3: CASSHSTDTQYF. The CDR3 DNA reads as TGCGCCAGCAGCCACTCTACAGATACGCAGTATTTT.

This clone was observed a single time. The gene calls are TRBV4-3 and TRBJ2-7; no clear D gene. The CDR3 extends over 14 amino acids. V gave up 4 bases and J gave up 2 bases, with 12 bases separating them. Germline V lookup: CDR1 LGHNA, CDR2 YSLEER. CDR3 sequence: CASSRGGQTYEQYF. In DNA form, the CDR3 reads TGCGCCAGCAGCCGCGGCGGTCAAACCTACGAGCAGTACTTC.

For the CDR3, the DNA is TGCGCCAGCAGCCAATGGGCAGGGAACACTGGAAACACCATATATTTT. This encodes CASSQWAGNTGNTIYF. The chain recombines TRBV4-1 with TRBJ1-3; possible D gene TRBD1, 5 bases. Per the germline V gene, CDR1 is MGHRA and CDR2 is YSYEKL. V was trimmed by 2 bases and J by 2 bases, leaving 13 bases between them. This CDR3 has 16 residues.

This clone has only one observation. The chain combines TRBV4-2 with TRBJ1-2; D uncertain. Germline V CDR1 and CDR2: LGHNA, YNFKEQ. The V gene lost 1 base and the J gene lost 0 bases, with 15 bases spanning the gap. The CDR3 runs to 17 residues. In DNA form, the CDR3 reads TGTGCCAGCAGCCAAGCGTACTCCAAGAGTTCTAACTATGGCTACACCTTC. The encoded protein is CASSQAYSKSSNYGYTF.

The chain employs TRBV19 and TRBJ2-6; D remains ambiguous. The CDR3 totals 16 residues. Trimming removed 1 base from V and 1 base from J, with 8 bases in between. Per germline, CDR1 LNHDA and CDR2 SQIVND (reference sequence). The CDR3 sequence is CASSIGSPSGANVLTF. CDR3 bases: TGTGCCAGTAGTATAGGCAGTCCTTCTGGGGCCAACGTCCTGACTTTC.

In its sample, this clone was seen once. At one boundary the junction diverges from the germline segment, which might be a read error. V usage is TRBV7-2 and J usage is TRBJ1-1; 7 nucleotides agree with TRBD1. Germline V CDR1 and CDR2: SGHTA, FQGNSA. This CDR3 has 13 residues. The chain's CDR3 is CASSARQGMYFLF. CDR3 nucleotide sequence: TGTGCCAGCAGCGCGAGACAGGGAATGTATTTTCTCTTT.

This chain links TRBV28 with TRBJ2-7, with 10 nucleotides matching TRBD1. Germline trimming cut 7 bases from V and 2 bases from J; bases unmatched to any gene: 17. Per germline, CDR1 MDHEN and CDR2 SYDVKM. This CDR3 contains 18 residues. The CDR3 protein is CASTPPTGGSKSPYEQYF. In DNA form, the CDR3 reads TGTGCCAGCACGCCGCCGACAGGGGGCTCAAAGTCCCCCTACGAGCAGTACTTC.

The chain recombines TRBV4-1 with TRBJ2-2, with 8 bases aligning to TRBD1. Germline CDR1 reads MGHRA; CDR2 reads YSYEKL. After removal of 4 bases from V and 1 base from J, the junction contained 11 bases not matched to a gene. The CDR3 consists of 18 residues. CDR3 protein: CASSRGVLRGRNTGELFF. The CDR3 coding sequence is TGCGCCAGCAGCCGGGGCGTCCTCAGGGGGCGGAACACCGGGGAGCTGTTTTTT.

V and J are TRBV14 and TRBJ2-7, with D unresolved. Germline-derived CDR1 and CDR2 are SGHDN and FVKESK. The CDR3 consists of 16 residues. V was trimmed by 0 bases and J by 3 bases, leaving 15 bases between them. The CDR3 coding sequence is TGTGCCAGCAGCCAAGATTATTTGGGTAGGGACTACGAGCAGTACTTC. This gives the protein CASSQDYLGRDYEQYF.

This clone was detected a few times. This rearrangement joins TRBV30 to TRBJ2-1, with 7 nucleotides matching TRBD2. This CDR3 spans 14 amino acids. V shed 1 base, J shed 9 bases, and the junction held 9 bases outside the gene matches. Per the germline V gene, CDR1 is GTSNPN and CDR2 is SVGIG (reference sequence). The CDR3 DNA is TGTGCCTGGAGTGGCGGGGGAATTCAGGGTGAGCAGTTCTTC. Protein sequence: CAWSGGGIQGEQFF.

The V and J genes are TRBV9 and TRBJ2-3; 8 nucleotides match TRBD2. The V and J ends lost 4 bases and 7 bases, in that order; junction bases with no gene match: 5. This CDR3 comprises 13 residues. Germline values: CDR1 SGDLS, CDR2 YYNGEE. This CDR3 reads CASSSTSGNTQYF. The CDR3 DNA follows: TGTGCCAGCAGCTCCACTAGCGGAAATACGCAGTATTTT.

Only one count was recorded for this clone. This chain joins TRBV28 and TRBJ2-4; the D gene could be TRBD1 or TRBD2 (5 bases each). CDR1 is MDHEN, CDR2 SYDVKM, per germline. This CDR3 contains 14 residues. Trimming cost V 3 bases and J 9 bases, with 15 bases left between them. The CDR3 loop is CASSFGLTRGIQYF. DNA for the CDR3: TGTGCCAGCAGTTTTGGCCTCACTAGGGGCATTCAGTACTTC. Using reference TRBV28 and TRBJ2-4 for the parts outside the CDR3, the full variable domain is DVKVTQSSRYLVKRTGEKVFLECVQDMDHENMFWYRQDPGLGLRLIYFSYDVKMKEKGDIPEGYSVSREKKERFSLILESASTNQTSMYLCASSFGLTRGIQYFGAGTRLSVL.

V usage is TRBV7-3 and J usage is TRBJ1-6, with D uncertain. Deletions cut 5 bases from V and 9 bases from J, with 11 bases between. In germline, CDR1 is SGHTA, CDR2 FQGTGA. The CDR3 covers 13 residues. The CDR3 protein is CASSDQPGSPLHF. DNA of the CDR3: TGTGCCAGCAGCGACCAACCCGGTTCACCCCTCCACTTT. The whole variable domain, filled in from reference TRBV7-3 and TRBJ1-6, reads GAGVSQTPSNKVTEKGKYVELRCDPISGHTALYWYRQSLGQGPEFLIYFQGTGAADDSGLPNDRFFAVRPEGSVSTLKIQRTERGDSAVYLCASSDQPGSPLHFGNGTRLTVT.

This chain connects TRBV28 to TRBJ2-7, with TRBD1 identical over 7 bases. Per germline, CDR1 MDHEN and CDR2 SYDVKM. The CDR3 covers 14 residues. V shed 5 bases, J shed 5 bases, and the junction held 9 bases outside the gene matches. CDR3 in amino acids: CASSTRQGINEQYF. In DNA, the CDR3 is TGTGCCAGCAGTACCCGACAGGGTATCAACGAGCAGTACTTC.

The chain uses TRBV19 and TRBJ1-2; D uncertain. From germline, CDR1 is LNHDA and CDR2 SQIVND (reference sequence). Trimming left V 4 bases short and J 4 bases short, with 19 bases between. The CDR3 extends over 16 amino acids. The CDR3 loop reads CASSTTLRAVGYGYTF. Written as DNA, the CDR3 is TGTGCCAGTAGTACCACCCTCCGGGCCGTGGGCTATGGCTACACCTTC.